This section outlines one TCR beta chain sequence together with its context. This record comes from a study of cytomegalovirus exposure and HLA in healthy donors. The study ran its PCR with 60 Vbeta and 13 Jbeta primers. TCRdb keeps only in-frame clones here, not all; method: immunoSEQ multiplex PCR. The repertoire table contains about 130,000 clones. The germline gives CDR1 SGDLS, CDR2 YYNGEE. This CDR3 has 15 amino acids. Trimming took 0 bases from V and 5 from J, leaving 15 bases between them. The sequenced sample consisted of PBMCs. This TCR came from a man younger than 35 in good health and CMV-seronegative. The chain joins TRBV9 to TRBJ2-7, with D perhaps matching TRBD1 (5 bases). CDR3 sequence (DNA): TGTGCCAGCAGCGTAGGTTGGGGCAGTTTCAACGAGCAGTACTTC. Its protein product is CASSVGWGSFNEQYF.